This TCR beta chain was retrieved from a study of blood T cell repertoires in COVID-19 (dated by TCRdb to about 2020). Concerning the study at large: Samples from collaborators originated in the United States, Italy and Spain and spanned both the acute and convalescent phases of COVID-19. The material from the prospective study consisted of cDNA or gDNA derived from T cells, B-cell-depleted T cells, or PBMCs. Subjects who had been exposed to COVID-19, were actively infected with it, or had recovered from it provided the deeply sampled blood TCRbeta repertoires that made up the dataset. A freely available public database, intended as a resource for researchers studying the immune response to SARS-CoV-2, is where the repertoires were released. Samples were obtained from the ongoing ImmuneRACE study (first 160 participants) and from about 1,300 subjects provided by 6 global collaborators. Nearly every sample came with metadata listing a de-identified subject ID, COVID-19 status, age in years and sex. Where available, HLA class I and class II types were taken from metadata supplied by the sample provider and were not determined by assay-based typing. Study-level results and caveats: The amount of clinical and demographic metadata varied by source and participant and was provided uncurated.

A word on this clone: Which antigen it targets is not known. The record has no base qualities; no much larger clone is one base away.

Collaborating institutions collected whole blood in K2EDTA tubes following their own protocols. Collaborator samples were shipped for TCRbeta analysis as frozen whole blood, isolated PBMCs, or DNA extracted from either sample type. V is pared back by 3 bases and J by 2 bases, with 19 bases lying between the germline termini. The CDR3 goes from the cysteine to the phenylalanine over 17 residues. The CDR3 DNA has 51 bases and is translated from base 1. Per the germline V gene, KGHSH is the CDR1 and LQKENI is the CDR2. The immunoSEQ Assay, a bias-controlled multiplex PCR, was used to amplify TCRbeta CDR3 regions from genomic DNA. The paper's processing steps were these. The number of nucleated cells in each sample was estimated from the amplification of reference gene primers within the assay. Sequence reads were collapsed and filtered to measure the absolute abundance of every unique TCRbeta CDR3 rearrangement. For each sample, productive Simpson clonality was calculated as the square root of Simpson's diversity index across productive rearrangements. TCRdb took this table from immuneACCESS and kept in-frame rearrangements with V and J called. Such tables lack part of the clones; where checked against another copy, unresolved V genes explain under half of the gap, and the rest is unexplained. V, J and clone size derive from that table, while D and trimming were established from the DNA sequence. For this sample the table gives approximately 140,000 clones, of which around 87% were detected only once. Approximately 4% of the sample rests with the top ten.

What was sequenced was peripheral blood. The chain uses TRBV18 and TRBJ1-2, with the D segment identity uncertain. The receptor comes from a middle-aged woman with acute or convalescent COVID-19. The CDR3 here reads CASSPYLGLRMNYGYTF. In nucleotide form, the sequence is TGTGCCAGCTCACCCTACCTCGGACTACGAATGAACTATGGCTACACCTTC. With all but the CDR3 taken from the reference TRBV18 and TRBJ1-2 genes, the full variable domain is: NAGVMQNPRHLVRRRGQEARLRCSPMKGHSHVYWYRQLPEEGLKFMVYLQKENIIDESGMPKERFSAEFPKEGPSILRIQQVVRGDSAAYFCASSPYLGLRMNYGYTFGSGTRLTVV.